Listed below are T cell receptor beta chains from one sample, sequenced in a study of long-term antiretroviral therapy in people with HIV. Method: immunoSEQ multiplex PCR; TCRdb's copy keeps in-frame clones and lacks some. Of more than 10,000 clones listed, 60% to 80% are singletons. The source was unsorted PBMCs, collected 1.3 years after starting antiretroviral therapy. These receptor sequences come from a woman under 30 with HIV. The CDR3 runs from the conserved cysteine through the conserved F or W. The order of the fields is clone size, J gene, D gene, V gene, CDR3 protein, CDR3 DNA. A D gene is named only where the DNA matches it firmly. Clone size appears in some rows only: once, few, many, or a class for an expanded clone.

>NA|TRBJ1-1|NA|TRBV2
CASSPDTNTEAFF
TGTGCCAGCAGTCCGGACACGAACACTGAAGCTTTCTTT
>NA|TRBJ2-1|TRBD1|TRBV19
CASSIRDRDNEQFF
TGTGCCAGTAGTATTAGGGACAGGGACAATGAGCAGTTCTTC
>few|TRBJ2-7|NA|TRBV7-2
CASSTQKGYEQYF
TGTGCCAGCAGCACCCAGAAGGGATACGAGCAGTACTTC
>NA|TRBJ1-1|TRBD1|TRBV7-7
CASSLDRAPNYTEAFF
TGTGCTAGCAGCTTAGACAGGGCCCCCAACTACACTGAAGCTTTCTTT
>few|TRBJ1-1|TRBD1|TRBV28
CASTPSGGQNTEAFF
TGTGCCAGCACCCCGTCAGGGGGACAGAACACTGAAGCTTTCTTT
>once|TRBJ2-7|NA|TRBV11-1
CASSLQRSYEQYF
TGTGCCAGCAGCTTACAGCGCTCCTACGAGCAGTACTTC
>NA|TRBJ2-1|NA|TRBV4-2
CASSPSTYNEQFF
TGTGCCAGCAGCCCGTCCACCTACAATGAGCAGTTCTTC
>NA|TRBJ2-2|TRBD1|TRBV18
CASSPPTGAGELFF
TGTGCCAGCTCACCACCGACAGGGGCCGGGGAGCTGTTTTTT
>NA|TRBJ2-7|TRBD1|TRBV11-2
CASSLERTGSYEQYF
TGTGCCAGCAGCTTAGAGAGGACAGGGAGCTACGAGCAGTACTTC
>NA|TRBJ1-1|NA|TRBV7-8
CASSSGPEAFF
TGTGCCAGCAGCTCAGGACCCGAAGCTTTCTTT
>NA|TRBJ2-5|NA|TRBV5-1
CASSLGTSLQETQYF
TGCGCCAGCAGCTTGGGGACATCCTTACAAGAGACCCAGTACTTC
>NA|TRBJ1-5|NA|TRBV27
CASSFQGLNQPQHF
TGTGCCAGCAGTTTCCAGGGGCTTAATCAGCCCCAGCATTTT
>few|TRBJ1-1|NA|TRBV18
CASSPRRQRDHTEAFF
TGTGCCAGCTCACCTCGCAGACAGAGAGACCACACTGAAGCTTTCTTT
>NA|TRBJ1-1|NA|TRBV29-1
CSVRTDAVEAFF
TGCAGCGTTAGGACGGACGCCGTGGAAGCTTTCTTT